This passage covers 11 T cell receptor beta chains from one sample sequenced in a study of blood T cell repertoires in COVID-19. TCRdb's table, derived via immunoSEQ multiplex PCR, lists solely in-frame clones and lacks some. The data hold some 70,000 clones, with 75% to 90% observed a single time. The sequencing sample was made of peripheral blood. The receptors derive from a woman aged 80 or older with active COVID-19.

The rearrangement links TRBV4-3 to TRBJ2-7, with D unresolved. This CDR3 region has 14 residues. Trimming removed 0 bases at V and 7 bases at J, with 13 bases between. Germline assignment: CDR1 LGHNA and CDR2 YSLEER. CDR3 region: CASSQDRWSREQYF. The DNA for the CDR3 is TGCGCCAGCAGCCAAGATCGGTGGAGTAGGGAGCAGTACTTC.

V is TRBV21-1 and J is TRBJ1-2. TRBV21-1 is a known pseudogene. The CDR3 extends over 17 amino acids. CDR3 sequence reads: CASSNIRMTRYEGGYTF. DNA of the CDR3: TGTGCCAGCAGCAATATAAGGATGACACGGTACGAGGGTGGCTACACCTTC.

J is TRBJ2-3 and V is TRBV6-2 or TRBV6-3; TRBD2 aligns across 12 bases. CDR3 length equals 20 residues. V was pared by 6 bases and J by 3 bases, with 19 bases of the junction left unmatched. Per germline, CDR1 MNHEY and CDR2 SVGEGT. Here the CDR3 DNA reads TGTGCCAGCAGCCGACGCCGAAGTGGGCTAGCGGGAGGGCCGACAGATACGCAGTATTTT. Residues: CASSRRRSGLAGGPTDTQYF.

The rearrangement links TRBV5-1 to TRBJ2-7; 9 bases align to TRBD1. Per germline, CDR1 SGHRS and CDR2 YFSETQ. The CDR3 has 14 amino acids. J lost 5 bases, V lost 3 bases, and 6 bases had no gene match. CDR3 protein: CASSSTGQGNEQYF. In nucleotides, the CDR3 is TGCGCCAGCAGCTCAACGGGACAGGGTAACGAGCAGTACTTC.

This sequence joins TRBV5-5 and TRBJ1-1, with D unresolved. The CDR3 is made up of 13 amino acids. The germline V gene encodes CDR1 SGHKS and CDR2 YYEKEE (reference sequence). Trimming pared 0 bases from V and 0 bases from J, leaving 3 bases between. The CDR3 loop is CASSLVVNTEAFF. The DNA of the CDR3 is TGTGCCAGCAGCTTGGTAGTGAACACTGAAGCTTTCTTT.

This chain uses TRBV10-3 with TRBJ1-1, with TRBD1 identical over 7 bases. The germline V gene has CDR1 ENHRY and CDR2 SYGVKD. The CDR3 runs to 13 residues. J lost 2 bases, V lost 11 bases, and 8 bases had no gene match. CDR3 in amino acids: CASHRGTNTEAFF. The CDR3 DNA reads TGTGCCTCCCACAGGGGCACCAACACTGAAGCTTTCTTT.

The chain uses TRBV9 and TRBJ2-7; tentatively, D is TRBD2 (6 bases). This CDR3 is built from 17 residues. From germline, CDR1 is SGDLS and CDR2 YYNGEE. The ends were cut back, 5 bases at V and 4 bases at J, with 25 bases in the middle. The CDR3 coding sequence is TGTGCCAGCAGTCCAGCCCCTAGCGTAACCCCGGGGTACGAGCAGTACTTC. Translated: CASSPAPSVTPGYEQYF.

This chain joins TRBV19 and TRBJ1-2, with D perhaps TRBD1 (5 bases). V was cut by 7 bases and J by 7 bases, with 22 bases left in between. The CDR3 has 15 amino acids. Germline values: CDR1 LNHDA, CDR2 SQIVND (reference sequence). CDR3 region: CASIPGHRAAIGYTF. Written as DNA, the CDR3 is TGTGCCAGTATCCCAGGACATAGGGCGGCTATTGGCTACACCTTC.

The CDR3 here is CASKAGGNYGYTF. The CDR3 region has the DNA TGTGCCAGCAAGGCGGGGGGCAACTATGGCTACACCTTC. The chain links TRBV6-5 to TRBJ1-2, with D tentatively TRBD1 (6 bases). V lost 7 bases, J lost 2 bases, and 11 bases lay in between. This CDR3 has 13 residues. The germline CDR1 and CDR2 sequences are MNHEY and SVGAGI.

The chain employs TRBV3-1 (or the pseudogene TRBV3-2) and TRBJ2-5, with 8 bases aligning to TRBD2. CDR1 is LGHDT and CDR2 is YNNKEL in the germline V gene (reference sequence). With 7 bases clipped from V and 2 bases from J, the junction kept 9 bases outside the gene matches. The CDR3 is 15 amino acids. Here the CDR3 reads CASNTIAGSQETQYF. CDR3 nucleotides: TGTGCCAGCAATACAATAGCGGGGTCACAAGAGACCCAGTACTTC.

The chain uses TRBV4-3 and TRBJ2-7; D call uncertain. V lost 6 bases, J lost 2 bases, and 17 bases lay in between. CDR1 and CDR2 from the germline V gene are LGHNA and YSLEER. The CDR3 totals 15 residues. CDR3 amino acids: CASSLERGSPYEQYF. The CDR3, as DNA: TGCGCCAGCAGTCTCGAGCGCGGTTCCCCCTACGAGCAGTACTTC.